The 22 T cell receptor beta chains below all came from one sample that was sequenced in a study of cytomegalovirus exposure and HLA in healthy donors. PCR was performed using 60 Vbeta and 13 Jbeta primers. TCRdb's copy holds only in-frame clones and misses some; the assay was immunoSEQ multiplex PCR. The table includes approximately 160,000 clones, 70% to 80% detected once. Sequenced input: PBMCs. The receptor set was obtained from a woman in her thirties or forties in good health and CMV-seronegative.

The rearrangement links TRBV5-1 to TRBJ2-1; 9 nucleotides line up with TRBD1. Germline CDR1 and CDR2: SGHRS and YFSETQ. With V trimmed by 2 bases and J by 3 bases, 3 bases remained unmatched. The CDR3 is made up of 15 amino acids. The CDR3 spells CASSLQGADYNEQFF. CDR3 bases: TGCGCCAGCAGCTTACAGGGGGCGGACTACAATGAGCAGTTCTTC.

The V and J genes are TRBV6-1 and TRBJ1-4, with D unresolved. CDR1 and CDR2 (germline): MNHNS, SASEGT. V lost 3 bases and J 5 bases, leaving 10 bases between the germline ends. The CDR3 runs to 14 residues. The CDR3 bases are TGTGCCAGCAGTGAGCTCGGGAGAAATGAAAAACTGTTTTTT. The encoded protein is CASSELGRNEKLFF.

V is TRBV2 and J is TRBJ1-2; the match to TRBD1 covers 9 bases. The CDR3 is 14 residues long. V was pared by 7 bases and J by 8 bases, with 11 bases of the junction left unmatched. Germline V lookup: CDR1 SNHLY, CDR2 FYNNEI. In nucleotides, the CDR3 is TGTGCCAGCATTAGGGGACAGGGAGCGAGCGGCTACACCTTC. This sequence encodes CASIRGQGASGYTF.

This clone was seen once. The genes are TRBV7-2 and TRBJ2-7; D is possibly TRBD1 (5 bases). The CDR3 loop spans 15 amino acids. From germline, CDR1 is SGHTA and CDR2 FQGNSA. The V gene lost 0 bases and the J gene lost 2 bases, with 11 bases spanning the gap. This CDR3 reads CASSLAQGVPYEQYF. CDR3 DNA sequence: TGTGCCAGCAGCTTAGCTCAAGGGGTCCCCTACGAGCAGTACTTC.

The chain uses TRBV10-3 and TRBJ1-1; 7 bases map to TRBD1. Per the germline V gene, CDR1 is ENHRY and CDR2 is SYGVKD. This CDR3 comprises 15 residues. V lost 8 bases and J lost 1; bases outside the gene matches: 10. The CDR3 loop is CAIGRGPSPNTEAFF. CDR3 nucleotides: TGTGCCATCGGAAGGGGGCCTTCGCCGAACACTGAAGCTTTCTTT.

The chain recombines TRBV19 with TRBJ1-2, with 10 positions matching TRBD1. V shed 8 bases and J 2 bases; nucleotides not matched to a gene: 2. This CDR3 contains 13 residues. The germline gives CDR1 LNHDA, CDR2 SQIVND (reference sequence). CDR3: CASADRGNYGYTF. CDR3 nucleotides: TGTGCCAGTGCGGACAGGGGGAACTATGGCTACACCTTC.

CDR3 DNA sequence: TGTGCCAGCTCAACCCTCGGGACAGGGGGCAAGAGAACTGAAGCTTTCTTT. It specifies CASSTLGTGGKRTEAFF. The chain links TRBV18 to TRBJ1-1; 12 bases are shared with TRBD1. Germline V gives CDR1 KGHSH, CDR2 LQKENI. The junction had 12 bases not matched to a gene; V was cut back by 5 bases and J by 5 bases. This CDR3 comprises 17 residues.

The chain has TRBV30 and TRBJ1-2, with D possibly TRBD1 on 6 matching bases. The CDR3 covers 15 residues. The germline V gene has CDR1 GTSNPN and CDR2 SVGIG (reference sequence). The V gene lost 4 bases and the J gene lost 9 bases, with 24 bases spanning the gap. The CDR3 nucleotides read TGTGCCTGGATGTTGGATGGGGGGGCAGTAGGACGCTACACCTTC. This encodes CAWMLDGGAVGRYTF.

The chain combines TRBV5-1 with TRBJ1-1; tentative D call: TRBD1 (6 bases). CDR1 is SGHRS and CDR2 is YFSETQ in the germline V gene. Trimming removed 3 bases at V and 2 bases at J, with 11 bases between. The CDR3 covers 14 residues. Here the CDR3 reads CASSSGQLNTEAFF. The CDR3 bases are TGCGCCAGCAGCTCCGGACAGCTAAACACTGAAGCTTTCTTT.

This clone was picked up one time. V and J are TRBV11-2 and TRBJ2-7; TRBD1 aligns across 7 bases. The length of the CDR3 is 16 residues. Looked up from germline, CDR1 is SGHAT and CDR2 is FQNNGV. The ends lost 0 bases at V and 6 bases at J; junction bases unmatched: 11. CDR3 DNA: TGTGCCAGCAGCTTAGACGAGGACAGGCTGAACGGCGAGCAGTACTTC. Encoded protein: CASSLDEDRLNGEQYF.

This clone was observed a few times. The gene calls are TRBV6-1 and TRBJ1-3; the match to TRBD1 covers 9 bases. V dropped 2 bases and J dropped 8; count of bases not matched to a gene: 7. In germline, CDR1 is MNHNS, CDR2 SASEGT. CDR3 length: 15 amino acids. In DNA, the CDR3 is TGTGCCAGCAGTGAAAGACAGGGGGTAGGGGACACCATATATTTT. It is translated as CASSERQGVGDTIYF.

This clone occurred once. V gene TRBV19 combines with J gene TRBJ2-7, with a weak D call TRBD1 (6 bases). V was shortened by 8 bases and J by 2 bases, with 19 bases between the two germline ends. Germline values: CDR1 LNHDA, CDR2 SQIVND (reference sequence). The CDR3 is 15 amino acids. CDR3 residues: CASENVNQGTYEQYF. In DNA, the CDR3 is TGTGCCAGTGAAAACGTCAACCAGGGGACCTACGAGCAGTACTTC.

The chain is built from TRBV5-1 and TRBJ2-5; D gene unclear. This CDR3 contains 15 residues. Trimming removed 2 bases from V and 1 base from J, with 12 bases in between. Germline lookup yields CDR1 SGHRS and CDR2 YFSETQ. The CDR3 sequence is CASSLTPALQETQYF. CDR3 bases: TGCGCCAGCAGCTTAACCCCAGCGCTCCAAGAGACCCAGTACTTC.

J is TRBJ1-3 and V is TRBV5-1; TRBD1 aligns across 7 bases. The germline V gene encodes CDR1 SGHRS and CDR2 YFSETQ. V lost 4 bases and J lost 1; bases outside the gene matches: 8. The CDR3 is 16 residues long. This CDR3 is CASSPNRQGSGNTIYF. The DNA of the CDR3 is TGCGCCAGCAGCCCTAACCGACAGGGATCTGGAAACACCATATATTTT.

The chain recombines TRBV29-1 with TRBJ2-5, with D uncertain. The CDR3 is 11 residues long. V was cut by 6 bases and J by 1 base, with 6 bases left in between. Germline loops: CDR1 SQVTM, CDR2 ANQGSEA. CDR3 nucleotides: TGCAGCGTCCCCAGCCAAGAGACCCAGTACTTC. This translates into CSVPSQETQYF.

This chain joins TRBV7-3 and TRBJ2-3; 7 positions agree with TRBD1. The CDR3 has 13 amino acids. The germline CDR1 and CDR2 sequences are SGHTA and FQGTGA. J was trimmed by 4 bases and V by 3 bases; bases with no gene match: 1. Here the CDR3 DNA reads TGTGCCAGCAGCTTGGGACAGTCAGATACGCAGTATTTT. Its protein is CASSLGQSDTQYF.

The J gene is TRBJ1-1, the V gene TRBV5-1; D possibly corresponds to TRBD1 (6 bases). The germline V gene has CDR1 SGHRS and CDR2 YFSETQ. This CDR3 contains 13 residues. Trimming removed 0 bases at V and 3 bases at J, with 6 bases between. The DNA for the CDR3 is TGCGCCAGCAGCTTGGGGACAGACACTGAAGCTTTCTTT. Protein product: CASSLGTDTEAFF.

The chain employs TRBV11-3 and TRBJ2-7, with a tentative D call TRBD2 (5 bases). Trimming cost V 10 bases and J 6 bases, with 22 bases left between them. The CDR3 has 14 amino acids. The germline gives CDR1 SGHNT, CDR2 YENEEA. The CDR3 DNA reads TGTGCCACCAACAAAAATGGAGGAACGGGCGAGCAGTACTTC. Protein sequence: CATNKNGGTGEQYF.

V is TRBV4-2 and J is TRBJ2-1; the D gene is possibly TRBD2 (6 bases). V lost 0 bases and J 2 bases, leaving 11 bases between the germline ends. Germline V gene sequence: CDR1 LGHNA, CDR2 YNFKEQ. The CDR3 is made up of 16 amino acids. CDR3 amino acids: CASSQDRDSAYNEQFF. CDR3 DNA: TGTGCCAGCAGCCAAGACCGGGACTCTGCCTACAATGAGCAGTTCTTC.

The chain has TRBV9 and TRBJ1-5; possibly TRBD1 for D (6 bases). Trimming removed 4 bases at V and 6 bases at J, with 14 bases between. There are 14 residues in the CDR3. The germline gives CDR1 SGDLS, CDR2 YYNGEE. The CDR3 DNA is TGTGCCAGCAGCTCAGGGGAGCGGACTCAGCCCCAGCATTTT. The encoded protein is CASSSGERTQPQHF.

The V and J genes are TRBV28 and TRBJ1-5, with 9 positions matching TRBD1. The CDR3 covers 15 residues. Germline CDR1 and CDR2: MDHEN and SYDVKM. V was clipped by 3 bases and J by 5 bases; unmatched bases: 5. CDR3 nucleotide sequence: TGTGCCAGCAGTTTGACAACAGGGGGCCATCAGCCCCAGCATTTT. It yields the protein CASSLTTGGHQPQHF. Complete variable domain (other parts from reference TRBV28 and TRBJ1-5): DVKVTQSSRYLVKRTGEKVFLECVQDMDHENMFWYRQDPGLGLRLIYFSYDVKMKEKGDIPEGYSVSREKKERFSLILESASTNQTSMYLCASSLTTGGHQPQHFGDGTRLSIL.

The chain employs TRBV5-6 and TRBJ2-3, with D possibly matching TRBD2 (6 bases). The V gene's germline CDR1 is SGHDT and CDR2 YYEEEE. The V end was cut by 0 bases, the J end by 2 bases, with 13 bases between. There are 16 residues in the CDR3. The CDR3 here is CASSLAGGGYTDTQYF. The CDR3 region has the DNA TGTGCCAGCAGCTTGGCCGGGGGAGGATACACAGATACGCAGTATTTT.